This T cell receptor (beta chain) stems from a study of blood T cells in healthy people across ages. CDR3 length: 13 residues. Germline CDR1 and CDR2: SGHRS and YFSETQ. Trimming took 2 bases from V and 3 from J, leaving 5 bases between them. The second PCR ran about 6 to 11 cycles with a sample-barcoded 5' primer and J-beta primers. Each CDR3 protein is one row after TCRdb ran MiXCR on the 5' RACE reads. The sample has about 720,000 distinct CDR3 sequences, approximately 22% seen once. This clonotype was seen more than once but under ten times. The sample was blood. V is TRBV5-1 and J is TRBJ2-2; no clear D. The receptor's source is a man in his 70s in good health. The CDR3 region has the DNA TGCGCCAGCAGCTTACGGGACACCGGGGAGCTGTTTTTT. It yields the protein CASSLRDTGELFF.